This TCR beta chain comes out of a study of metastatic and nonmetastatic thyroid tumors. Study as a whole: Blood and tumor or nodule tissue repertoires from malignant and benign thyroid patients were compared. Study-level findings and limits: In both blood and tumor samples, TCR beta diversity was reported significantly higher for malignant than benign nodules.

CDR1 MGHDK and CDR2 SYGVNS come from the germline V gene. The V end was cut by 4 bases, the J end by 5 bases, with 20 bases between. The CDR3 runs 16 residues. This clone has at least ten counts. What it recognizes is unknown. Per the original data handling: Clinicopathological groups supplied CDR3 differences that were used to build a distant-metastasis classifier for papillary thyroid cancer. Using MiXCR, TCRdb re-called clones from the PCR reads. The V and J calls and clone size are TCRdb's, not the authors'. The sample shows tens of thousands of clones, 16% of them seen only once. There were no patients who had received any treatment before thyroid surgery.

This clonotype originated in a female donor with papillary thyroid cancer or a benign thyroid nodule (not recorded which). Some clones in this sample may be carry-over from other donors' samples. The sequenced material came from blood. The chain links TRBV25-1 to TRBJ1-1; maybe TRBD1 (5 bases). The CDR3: CASSGLTRTEGTEAFF. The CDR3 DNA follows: TGTGCCAGCAGTGGCTTAACTAGAACCGAGGGGACTGAAGCTTTCTTT. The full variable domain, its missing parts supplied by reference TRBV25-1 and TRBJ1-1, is EADIYQTPRYLVIGTGKKITLECSQTMGHDKMYWYQQDPGMELHLIHYSYGVNSTEKGDLSSESTVSRIRTEHFPLTLESARPSHTSQYLCASSGLTRTEGTEAFFGQGTRLTVV.